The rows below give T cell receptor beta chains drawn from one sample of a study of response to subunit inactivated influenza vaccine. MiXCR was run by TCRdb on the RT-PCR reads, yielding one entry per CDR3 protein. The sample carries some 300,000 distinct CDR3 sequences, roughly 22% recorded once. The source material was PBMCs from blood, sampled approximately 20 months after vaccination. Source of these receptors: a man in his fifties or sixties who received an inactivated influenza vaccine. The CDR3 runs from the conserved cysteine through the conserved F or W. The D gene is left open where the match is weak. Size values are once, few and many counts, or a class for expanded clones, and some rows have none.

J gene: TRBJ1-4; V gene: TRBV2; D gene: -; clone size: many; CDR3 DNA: TGTGCCAGCACCCAGGGGAAGGGTAAACTGTTTTTT; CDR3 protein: CASTQGKGKLFF
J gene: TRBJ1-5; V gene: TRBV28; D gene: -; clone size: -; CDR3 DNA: TGTGCCAGCAGTCCCTCGGTGGGACTCGGGACGATTTGGGATCAGCCCCAGCATTTT; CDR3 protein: CASSPSVGLGTIWDQPQHF
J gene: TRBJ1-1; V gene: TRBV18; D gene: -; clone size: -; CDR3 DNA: TGTGCCAGCTCAGAAGCGGTTGGGAACACTGAAGCTTTCTTT; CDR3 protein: CASSEAVGNTEAFF
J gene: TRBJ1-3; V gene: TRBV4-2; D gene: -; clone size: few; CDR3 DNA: TGTGCCAGCAGCCAAGATCCGACAACCGGAAACACCATATATTTT; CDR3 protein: CASSQDPTTGNTIYF
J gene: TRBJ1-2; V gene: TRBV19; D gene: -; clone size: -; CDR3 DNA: TGTGCCAGTAGTAAAGGAGTCGCCTATGGCTACACCTTC; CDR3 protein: CASSKGVAYGYTF
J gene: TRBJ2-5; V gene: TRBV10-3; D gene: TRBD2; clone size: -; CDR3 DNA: TGTGCCACCACTAGCGGGGGAGAGACCCAGTACTTC; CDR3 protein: CATTSGGETQYF
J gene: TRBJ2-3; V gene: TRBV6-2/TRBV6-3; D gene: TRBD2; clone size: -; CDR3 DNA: TGTGCCAGCAGTTACTCGGAGACTAGCGGGAGACATACGCAGTATTTT; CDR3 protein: CASSYSETSGRHTQYF
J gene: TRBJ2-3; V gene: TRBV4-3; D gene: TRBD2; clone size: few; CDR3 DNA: TGCGCCAGCAGCGAAGAGGGACTAGCGGGGGCCTCGGATACGCAGTATTTT; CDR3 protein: CASSEEGLAGASDTQYF
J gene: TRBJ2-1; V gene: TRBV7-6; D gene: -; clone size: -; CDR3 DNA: TGTGCCAGCAGCTTAGGGGCCGGGGACTACAATGAGCAGTTCTTC; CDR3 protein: CASSLGAGDYNEQFF
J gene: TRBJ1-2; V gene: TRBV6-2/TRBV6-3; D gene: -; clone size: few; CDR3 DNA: TGTGCCAGCAGTTACTCGGACAACTATGGCTACACCTTC; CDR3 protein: CASSYSDNYGYTF
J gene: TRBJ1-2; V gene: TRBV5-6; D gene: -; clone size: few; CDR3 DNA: TGTGCCAGCAGCTCGGCGGGGGGACCTAACTATGGCTACACCTTC; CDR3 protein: CASSSAGGPNYGYTF
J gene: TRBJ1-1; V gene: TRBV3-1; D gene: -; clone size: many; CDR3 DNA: TGTGCCAGCAGCCCGGAAGCCAGGGGTGAAGCTTTCTTT; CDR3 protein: CASSPEARGEAFF
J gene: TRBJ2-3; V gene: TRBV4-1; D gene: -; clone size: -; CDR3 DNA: TGCGCCAGCAGCCAAGAAGCTAGAGATACGCAGTATTTT; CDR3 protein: CASSQEARDTQYF
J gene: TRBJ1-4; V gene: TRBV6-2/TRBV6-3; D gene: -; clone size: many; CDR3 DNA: TGTGCCAGCAGTTCCTACGAGATGGCAACTAATGAAAAACTGTTTTTT; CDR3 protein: CASSSYEMATNEKLFF
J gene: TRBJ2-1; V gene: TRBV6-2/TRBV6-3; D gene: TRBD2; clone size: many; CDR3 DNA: TGTGCCAATAACGTGGGGCTAGCGGGAGGCGACTCCTACAATGAGCAGTTCTTC; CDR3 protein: CANNVGLAGGDSYNEQFF
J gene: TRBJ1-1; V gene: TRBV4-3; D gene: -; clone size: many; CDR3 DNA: TGCGCCAGCAGCTCAAGACTGGACGTCTTCGAAGCTTTCTTT; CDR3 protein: CASSSRLDVFEAFF
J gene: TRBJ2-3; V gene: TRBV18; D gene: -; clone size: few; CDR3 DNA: TGTGCCAGCTCACCGGGGGCAATTAGCACAGATACGCAGTATTTT; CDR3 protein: CASSPGAISTDTQYF
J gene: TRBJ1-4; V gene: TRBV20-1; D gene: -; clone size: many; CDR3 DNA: TGCAGTGCTAGCACCAGGACAGCTCTCAATGAAAAACTGTTTTTT; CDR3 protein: CSASTRTALNEKLFF
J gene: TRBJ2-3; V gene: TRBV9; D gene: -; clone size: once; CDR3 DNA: TGTGCCAGCAGCCTCACTCATCAAGATACGCAGTATTTT; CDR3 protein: CASSLTHQDTQYF
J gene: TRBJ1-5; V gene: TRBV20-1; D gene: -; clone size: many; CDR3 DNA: TGCAGTGCCACACGACCCTTTTCGGATAGCAATCAGCCCCAGCATTTT; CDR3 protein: CSATRPFSDSNQPQHF
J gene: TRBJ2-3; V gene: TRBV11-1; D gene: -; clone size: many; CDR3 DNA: TGTGCCAGCAGCCCCCGACAGCCTCGCAGAACAGATACGCAGTATTTT; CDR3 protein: CASSPRQPRRTDTQYF
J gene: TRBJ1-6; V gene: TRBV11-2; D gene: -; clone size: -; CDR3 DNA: TGTGCCAGCAGCTTATCGGTGGTTACCGGTTCACCCCTCCACTTT; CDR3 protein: CASSLSVVTGSPLHF
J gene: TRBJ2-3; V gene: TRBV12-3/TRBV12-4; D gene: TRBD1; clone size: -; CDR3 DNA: TGTGCCAGCAGCACGATCTCCGGGACAGGCACAGATACGCAGTATTTT; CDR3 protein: CASSTISGTGTDTQYF
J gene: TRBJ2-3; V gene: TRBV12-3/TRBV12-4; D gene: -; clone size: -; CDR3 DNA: TGTGCCAGCATGTTGGGATTGGCTAGGAACACAGATACGCAGTATTTT; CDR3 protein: CASMLGLARNTDTQYF
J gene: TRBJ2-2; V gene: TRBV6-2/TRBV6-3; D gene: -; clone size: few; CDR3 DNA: TGTGCCAGCAGTATGGGATTAAACACCGGGGAGCTGTTTTTT; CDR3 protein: CASSMGLNTGELFF
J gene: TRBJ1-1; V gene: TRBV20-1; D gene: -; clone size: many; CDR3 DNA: TGCAGTGCTAGGGAGGGGTCGGATGGTGAAGCTTTCTTT; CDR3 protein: CSAREGSDGEAFF
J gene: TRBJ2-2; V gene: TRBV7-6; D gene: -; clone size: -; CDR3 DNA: TGTGCCAGCAGCACAGGGCTACCGGCCGGGGAGCTGTTTTTT; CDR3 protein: CASSTGLPAGELFF
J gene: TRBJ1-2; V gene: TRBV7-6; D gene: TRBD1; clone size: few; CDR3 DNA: TGTGCCAGCAGCTTAGTTCAGGGGGAGAATGGCTACACCTTC; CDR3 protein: CASSLVQGENGYTF
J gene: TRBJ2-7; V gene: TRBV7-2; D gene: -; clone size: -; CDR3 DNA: TGTGCCAGCAGCTTAGCTCCGGGCTCCTACGAGCAGTACTTC; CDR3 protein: CASSLAPGSYEQYF
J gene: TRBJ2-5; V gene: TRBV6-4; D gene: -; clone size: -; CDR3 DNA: TGTGCCAGCAGTGGAGAAGCAACAGGAGCCCAAGAGACCCAGTACTTC; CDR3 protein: CASSGEATGAQETQYF
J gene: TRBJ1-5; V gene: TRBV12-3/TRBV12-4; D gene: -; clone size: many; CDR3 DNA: TGTGCCAGCAGCTTATCGGGAAGCAATCAGCCCCAGCATTTT; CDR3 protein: CASSLSGSNQPQHF
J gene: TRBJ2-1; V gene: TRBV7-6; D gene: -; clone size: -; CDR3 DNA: TGTGCCAGCAGCTATCGAAGGGATGAGCAGTTCTTC; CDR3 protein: CASSYRRDEQFF
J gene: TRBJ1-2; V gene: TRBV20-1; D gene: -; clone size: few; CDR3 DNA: TGCAGTGCTACCGGGGAAGGCTATGGCTACACCTTC; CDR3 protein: CSATGEGYGYTF
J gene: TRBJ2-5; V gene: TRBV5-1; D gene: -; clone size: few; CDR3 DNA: TGCGCCAGCAGCTTGGCCAACCAAGAGACCCAGTACTTC; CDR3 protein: CASSLANQETQYF
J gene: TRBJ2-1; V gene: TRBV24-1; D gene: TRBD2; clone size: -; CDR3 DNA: TGTGCCACCAGTGATCGGACTAGCGGAGCTTACAATGAGCAGTTCTTC; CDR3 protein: CATSDRTSGAYNEQFF
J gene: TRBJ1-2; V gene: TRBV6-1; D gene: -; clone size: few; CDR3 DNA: TGTGCCAGCAGAACCCGTCTTACCCCGAAGGAAGGCTACACCTTC; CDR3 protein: CASRTRLTPKEGYTF
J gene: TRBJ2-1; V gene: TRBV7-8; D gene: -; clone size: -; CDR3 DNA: TGTGCCAGCACCCCAGGGGTGAATGAGCAGTTCTTC; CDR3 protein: CASTPGVNEQFF
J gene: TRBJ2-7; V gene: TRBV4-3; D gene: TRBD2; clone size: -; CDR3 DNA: TGCGCCAGCAGCCAAGTCCTAGCGGGGTCCTCATCCTACGAGCAGTACTTC; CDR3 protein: CASSQVLAGSSSYEQYF
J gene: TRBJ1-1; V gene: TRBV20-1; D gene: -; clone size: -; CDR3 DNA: TGCAGTGCCCCGGGGCGCGAAAAGGGAGCTTTCTTT; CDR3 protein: CSAPGREKGAFF
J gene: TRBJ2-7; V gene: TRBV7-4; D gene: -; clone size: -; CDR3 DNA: TGTGCCAGCAGCCAAGAAAGTCGCGAGCAGTACTTC; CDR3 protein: CASSQESREQYF
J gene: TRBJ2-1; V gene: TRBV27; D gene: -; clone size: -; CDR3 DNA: TGTGCCAGCAGTCCGATTGGGTTGGGTGAGCAGTTCTTC; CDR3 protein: CASSPIGLGEQFF